This T cell receptor (beta chain) originates from a study of blood T cell repertoires in COVID-19. As for the study in general: COVID-19 samples, acute and convalescent, were from the United States, Italy and Spain. PBMCs, B-cell-depleted T cells, or T cells provided the cDNA or gDNA that made up the material.

Per the study methods: Reference gene primers were amplified, and this amplification served to estimate nucleated cell counts. Using immunoSEQ multiplex PCR, the repertoire was profiled, and TCRdb retains in-frame clones only, with some absent. The V and J calls and clone size are taken from that table; D and trimming were inferred from the DNA. The sample includes more than 110,000 clones, about 82% of them seen just once. The CDR3 contains 15 residues. From germline, CDR1 is LNHNV and CDR2 YYDKDF (reference sequence). Trimming removed 4 bases from V and 5 bases from J, with 17 bases in between. The sample taken for sequencing was peripheral blood. The chain combines TRBV15 with TRBJ1-2; tentatively, D is TRBD1 (5 bases). This TCR was sampled from a woman older than 75 with active or convalescent COVID-19. The CDR3 loop is CATSTLVGGSYGYTF. In DNA, the CDR3 is TGTGCCACCAGCACCTTGGTGGGGGGGTCTTATGGCTACACCTTC.